This T cell receptor (beta chain) stems from a study of blood T cell repertoires in COVID-19. About the research overall: Samples taken during acute and convalescent COVID-19 were collected in the United States, Italy and Spain. T cells, B-cell-depleted T cells, or PBMCs supplied cDNA or gDNA.

Per the authors' pipeline: Amplification of reference gene primers was used by the study to estimate nucleated cell counts. Measured with immunoSEQ multiplex PCR; TCRdb has only the in-frame clones, and not every one. That table supplies the V and J calls and clone size; D and trimming were determined from the DNA. In the table there are 45,000 to 55,000 clones, about 87% of which are singletons. This CDR3 comprises 13 residues. With 6 bases removed from V and 7 bases from J, the gap between germline ends came to 13 bases. Per the germline V gene, CDR1 is LNHDA and CDR2 is SQIVND (reference sequence).

The chain links TRBV19 to TRBJ2-1, with a tentative D call TRBD2 (5 bases). Sequenced: peripheral blood. This receptor was taken from an older man with acute or convalescent COVID-19. DNA of the CDR3: TGTGCCAGTAGGGCTGCGGGCAGGAATGAGCAGTTCTTC. Its protein product is CASRAAGRNEQFF.